This T cell receptor (beta chain) was documented in a study of blood T cell repertoires in COVID-19. About the study: COVID-19 samples collected from the United States, Italy and Spain covered acute and convalescent phases. Nucleic acid was either cDNA or gDNA, and it came from T cells, B-cell-depleted T cells, or PBMCs.

Source study methods: Estimates of nucleated cell counts were drawn from the amplification of reference gene primers. Assay used: immunoSEQ multiplex PCR; TCRdb lists only in-frame clones, some missing. Clone size and V and J calls were adopted from that table, with D and trimming inferred from the DNA. The table has some 170,000 clones, roughly four fifths seen once; the top ten hold approximately 10%. The ends lost 4 bases at V and 8 bases at J; junction bases unmatched: 6. CDR3 length: 14 residues. Germline loops: CDR1 KGHDR, CDR2 SFDVKD. The source of this sequence is a human donor in a cohort sampled during active COVID-19. Material: peripheral blood. The chain carries TRBV24-1 and TRBJ2-1; 8 nucleotides align to TRBD2. The CDR3 loop reads CATSETGGQDEQFF. For the CDR3, the DNA is TGTGCCACCAGTGAAACGGGAGGGCAGGATGAGCAGTTCTTC.